Presented here are 21 T cell receptor beta chains from one specimen sequenced in a study of blood T cells in healthy people across ages. Using a J-beta primer mix together with a sample-barcoded 5' primer, a second PCR was run for about 6 to 11 cycles. TCRdb redid the calling of the 5' RACE reads with MiXCR, one entry per CDR3 protein. Here the sample spans about 800,000 distinct CDR3 sequences, 58% being singletons. The sample was blood. These receptors all come from a young man in good health.

For this clonotype: One junction end disagrees with the germline gene, perhaps due to a read error. J is TRBJ2-7 and V is TRBV5-1, with 8 bases identical to TRBD1. The CDR3 consists of 13 residues. CDR1 is SGHRS and CDR2 is YFSETQ in the germline V gene. This CDR3 is CAISSQGGYEQYF. The CDR3 DNA sequence: TGCGCCATCAGCTCACAGGGGGGTTACGAGCAGTACTTC. Together with reference TRBV5-1 and TRBJ2-7, the CDR3 gives the full variable domain: KAGVTQTPRYLIKTRGQQVTLSCSPISGHRSVSWYQQTPGQGLQFLFEYFSETQRNKGNFPGRFSGRQFSNSRSEMNVSTLELGDSALYLCAISSQGGYEQYFGPGTRLTVT.

This clonotype has a handful of counts. V and J are TRBV20-1 and TRBJ1-2; D is unresolved. CDR3 length: 11 amino acids. V was shortened by 7 bases and J by 8 bases, with 14 bases between the two germline ends. Per the germline V gene, CDR1 is DFQATT and CDR2 is SNEGSKA (reference sequence). In nucleotides, the CDR3 is TGCAGTGTAACCCGGGTTGAGGGCTACACCTTC. Residues: CSVTRVEGYTF.

This clonotype came up a few times. J is TRBJ2-5 and V is TRBV20-1; 12 nucleotides align to TRBD2. The CDR3 totals 14 residues. Trimming removed 6 bases from V and 11 bases from J; junction bases left unmatched: 13. CDR1 and CDR2 from the germline V gene are DFQATT and SNEGSKA (reference sequence). CDR3 amino acids: CSAPASGGAGEQYF. The CDR3 DNA sequence: TGCAGTGCCCCAGCTAGCGGGGGGGCGGGAGAGCAGTACTTC.

The V call is TRBV6-5, the J call TRBJ1-6; 7 nucleotides agree with TRBD1. Trimming at V came to 4 bases and at J to 9 bases, leaving 12 bases not matched to a gene. From germline, CDR1 is MNHEY and CDR2 SVGAGI. The CDR3 contains 16 residues. CDR3 amino acids: CASSLPKRTGSSPLHF. The CDR3 region has the DNA TGTGCCAGCAGTTTACCGAAGAGGACAGGAAGTTCACCCCTCCACTTT.

V gene TRBV29-1 combines with J gene TRBJ1-1; TRBD1 agrees at 7 bases. CDR3 size: 13 residues. V trimming: 4 bases; J trimming: 1 base; junction bases outside the gene matches: 3. Germline CDR1 reads SQVTM; CDR2 reads ANQGSEA. CDR3 DNA: TGCAGCGTTGCCCCAGGGGGGAACACTGAAGCTTTCTTT. The encoded protein is CSVAPGGNTEAFF.

This chain uses TRBV7-2 with TRBJ2-1, with TRBD1 matching over 7 bases. CDR3 length: 14 amino acids. The V and J ends lost 5 bases and 7 bases, in that order; junction bases with no gene match: 8. Germline CDR1 and CDR2: SGHTA and FQGNSA. CDR3 in amino acids: CASSDQGDGNEQFF. CDR3 DNA sequence: TGTGCCAGCAGCGATCAGGGGGACGGTAATGAGCAGTTCTTC. The full variable domain, its missing parts supplied by reference TRBV7-2 and TRBJ2-1, is GAGVSQSPSNKVTEKGKDVELRCDPISGHTALYWYRQSLGQGLEFLIYFQGNSAPDKSGLPSDRFSAERTGGSVSTLTIQRTQQEDSAVYLCASSDQGDGNEQFFGPGTRLTVL.

This rearrangement joins TRBV25-1 to TRBJ2-1, with TRBD2 matching over 9 bases. Germline CDR1 is MGHDK and CDR2 is SYGVNS. The CDR3 length is 14 residues. After removal of 4 bases from V and 8 bases from J, the junction contained 6 bases not matched to a gene. The CDR3: CASSGVAGGHEQFF. The CDR3 nucleotides read TGTGCCAGCAGTGGGGTGGCGGGGGGGCATGAGCAGTTCTTC. The full variable domain, its missing parts supplied by reference TRBV25-1 and TRBJ2-1, is EADIYQTPRYLVIGTGKKITLECSQTMGHDKMYWYQQDPGMELHLIHYSYGVNSTEKGDLSSESTVSRIRTEHFPLTLESARPSHTSQYLCASSGVAGGHEQFFGPGTRLTVL.

The rearrangement links TRBV4-2 to TRBJ2-7; TRBD2 agrees at 8 bases. The CDR3 covers 15 residues. Looked up from germline, CDR1 is LGHNA and CDR2 is YNFKEQ. V was clipped by 0 bases and J by 2 bases; unmatched bases: 3. This CDR3 is CASSQELADTYEQYF. The CDR3 DNA sequence: TGTGCCAGCAGCCAAGAACTAGCGGACACCTACGAGCAGTACTTC.

The chain joins TRBV6-6 to TRBJ1-5; D gene uncertain. Trimming took 0 bases from V and 3 from J, leaving 9 bases between them. This CDR3 is 15 amino acids long. Per germline, CDR1 MNHNY and CDR2 SVGAGI (reference sequence). The CDR3, as DNA: TGTGCCAGCAGTTACTCGAGTTCCCCCAATCAGCCCCAGCATTTT. It translates to CASSYSSSPNQPQHF.

In regard to this clonotype: At one of its ends the junction is not consistent with the germline gene, which may arise from a read error. This rearrangement joins TRBV7-9 to TRBJ2-5; possible D gene TRBD1, 6 bases. Germline V gene sequence: CDR1 SEHNR, CDR2 FQNEAQ (reference sequence). This CDR3 has 17 residues. The CDR3 nucleotides read TGTGCCAACAGCTCGGATTTTTTCTTGGGGGCAGGAGAGACCCAGTACTTC. It is translated as CANSSDFFLGAGETQYF.

V usage is TRBV7-2 and J usage is TRBJ2-7; 7 bases are shared with TRBD1. Germline CDR1 SGHTA, CDR2 FQGNSA. J was trimmed by 5 bases and V by 2 bases; bases with no gene match: 6. This CDR3 contains 14 residues. The CDR3 DNA reads TGTGCCAGCAGCTTATGGGACAGTGGGAACGAGCAGTACTTC. This codes for CASSLWDSGNEQYF.

This clonotype was picked up one time. The CDR3 coding sequence is TGCGCCAGCAGCCAGGGGGTGGGTATGACAGGGGTTTCAACTAATGAAAAACTGTTTTTT. Protein product: CASSQGVGMTGVSTNEKLFF. The genes are TRBV4-3 and TRBJ1-4; 8 bases match TRBD1. The ends lost 3 bases at V and 0 bases at J; junction bases unmatched: 15. This CDR3 is built from 20 residues. CDR1 LGHNA and CDR2 YSLEER come from the germline V gene.

This chain joins TRBV20-1 and TRBJ1-4; D is possibly TRBD1 (6 bases). Germline values: CDR1 DFQATT, CDR2 SNEGSKA (reference sequence). The CDR3 is 14 amino acids. V was pared by 3 bases and J by 0 bases, with 8 bases between. CDR3 residues: CSASGTPTNEKLFF. The CDR3 DNA follows: TGCAGTGCTAGCGGGACACCAACTAATGAAAAACTGTTTTTT.

In DNA, the CDR3 is TGTGCCAGCAGCATCAACGAAAACATTCAGTACTTC. It is translated as CASSINENIQYF. The rearrangement joins TRBV9 to TRBJ2-4; D call uncertain. The germline V and J ends were trimmed by 4 bases and 5 bases, with 7 bases remaining between them. Germline CDR1 SGDLS, CDR2 YYNGEE. CDR3 length: 12 residues.

The rearrangement uses TRBV18 and TRBJ2-7, with no clear D. CDR1 KGHSH and CDR2 LQKENI come from the germline V gene. This CDR3 has 12 amino acids. The ends were cut back, 3 bases at V and 5 bases at J, with 8 bases in the middle. The CDR3, as DNA: TGTGCCAGCTCACCTTCATCCGACGAGCAGTACTTC. Its protein product is CASSPSSDEQYF.

The chain is built from TRBV24-1 and TRBJ2-7; 8 bases are shared with TRBD1. The CDR3 has 14 residues. Germline V gene data show CDR1 as KGHDR and CDR2 as SFDVKD. Trimming cost V 5 bases and J 2 bases; bases outside gene matches: 4. CDR3 region: CATSGTGIPYEQYF. In DNA form, the CDR3 reads TGTGCCACCAGTGGGACAGGGATCCCCTACGAGCAGTACTTC.

The gene calls are TRBV29-1 and TRBJ1-2, with a possible D match to TRBD1 (5 bases). Germline loops: CDR1 SQVTM, CDR2 ANQGSEA. Trimming took off 7 bases at V and 4 bases at J, with 10 bases between the two ends. The CDR3 contains 11 residues. The CDR3 loop is CSAPGGYGYTF. The CDR3 bases are TGCAGCGCTCCGGGGGGCTATGGCTACACCTTC.

The chain has TRBV29-1 and TRBJ2-1; D remains ambiguous. The germline gives CDR1 SQVTM, CDR2 ANQGSEA. The germline V and J ends were trimmed by 7 bases and 8 bases, with 21 bases remaining between them. The CDR3 length is 14 residues. CDR3 in amino acids: CSAFDTGLEDEQFF. In nucleotides, the CDR3 is TGCAGCGCCTTCGATACCGGGCTCGAGGATGAGCAGTTCTTC.

The rearrangement uses TRBV13 and TRBJ2-1, with D uncertain. Trimming removed 7 bases from V and 4 bases from J, with 11 bases in between. This CDR3 is built from 13 residues. Germline CDR1 and CDR2: PRHDT and FYEKMQ (reference sequence). The CDR3 reads CASTPLGYNEQFF. CDR3 bases: TGTGCCAGCACCCCTCTCGGTTACAATGAGCAGTTCTTC.

This clonotype turned up a few times. The rearrangement uses TRBV6-2 or TRBV6-3 and TRBJ2-1; the D gene could be TRBD1 or TRBD2 (5 bases each). CDR1 MNHEY and CDR2 SVGEGT come from the germline V gene. Trimming pared 2 bases from V and 6 bases from J, leaving 17 bases between. The CDR3 covers 16 residues. As DNA, the CDR3 is TGTGCCAGCAGTTACATCACAGGACTTCTCGGCAATGAGCAGTTCTTC. It yields the protein CASSYITGLLGNEQFF.

This clonotype was observed a handful of times. The chain employs TRBV20-1 and TRBJ2-1, with a possible D match to TRBD2 (6 bases). The CDR3 loop spans 15 amino acids. Germline V gives CDR1 DFQATT, CDR2 SNEGSKA (reference sequence). The ends were cut back, 6 bases at V and 6 bases at J, with 21 bases in the middle. In DNA, the CDR3 is TGCAGTGCCCCCCGGACGGGAGAGGTGAGCAATGAGCAGTTCTTC. It codes for CSAPRTGEVSNEQFF.